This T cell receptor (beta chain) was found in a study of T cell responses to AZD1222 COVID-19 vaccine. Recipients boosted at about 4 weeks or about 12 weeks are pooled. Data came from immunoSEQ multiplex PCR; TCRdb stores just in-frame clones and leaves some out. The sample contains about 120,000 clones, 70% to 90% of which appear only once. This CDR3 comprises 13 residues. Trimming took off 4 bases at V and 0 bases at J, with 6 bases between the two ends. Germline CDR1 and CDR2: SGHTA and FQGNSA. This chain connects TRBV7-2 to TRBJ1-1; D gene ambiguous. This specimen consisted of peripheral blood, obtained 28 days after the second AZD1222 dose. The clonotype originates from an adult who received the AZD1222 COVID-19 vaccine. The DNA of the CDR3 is TGTGCCAGCAGCTCGCGGCTGAACACTGAAGCTTTCTTT. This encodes CASSSRLNTEAFF.